This T cell receptor beta chain was documented in a study of blood T cell repertoires in COVID-19. About the research overall: The United States, Italy and Spain supplied acute and convalescent COVID-19 samples.

Donors in Cohort 3 who had recovered were those with two negative PCRs, healthcare professional clearance, or resolution of their symptoms. This CDR3 has 13 amino acids. The ends were cut back, 0 bases at V and 8 bases at J, with 8 bases in the middle. The V gene's germline CDR1 is SNHLY and CDR2 FYNNEI. Study processing details: Reference gene primer amplification yielded estimated nucleated cell counts. The assay was immunoSEQ multiplex PCR, and TCRdb's table has in-frame clones only and misses some. The V and J calls and clone size were taken over from that table, and D and trimming were inferred from the DNA. The sample lists some 270,000 clones, approximately 89% seen once, with around 1.9% in the top ten.

The specimen sequenced was PBMCs or T cells enriched from blood (not recorded which). The gene calls are TRBV2 and TRBJ1-3; D is unclear. The sequence derives from a woman aged 60-75 years who had recovered from COVID-19. The CDR3 reads CASSEARGYTIYF. For the CDR3, the DNA is TGTGCCAGCAGTGAAGCGCGTGGTTACACCATATATTTT.